This passage covers 2 T cell receptor beta chains from one sample sequenced in a study of memory CD4+ T cells and cytomegalovirus serostatus. Single viable CD3+CD4+CD8-CD45RO+ cells were sorted as the memory CD4+ T cells. The protocol was immunoSEQ multiplex PCR, while the TCRdb copy is restricted to in-frame clones and leaves out a portion. The profile shows approximately 26,000 clones, approximately 72% of them singletons. The sequenced sample was memory CD4+ T cells from blood. The source of these receptors is an adult in good health and CMV-seronegative.

The rearrangement uses TRBV19 and TRBJ1-6, with 8 nucleotides matching TRBD1. This CDR3 spans 13 amino acids. Germline trimming cut 8 bases from V and 9 bases from J; bases unmatched to any gene: 6. Per germline, CDR1 LNHDA and CDR2 SQIVND (reference sequence). CDR3 coding DNA: TGTGCCAGTCGAACAGGGGGAGGTTCACCCCTCCACTTT. Translated, it gives CASRTGGGSPLHF.

CDR3 nucleotide sequence: TGTGCCATCAGAAAAACAGGGGCGGGGGCACTAGATACGCAGTATTTT. This codes for CAIRKTGAGALDTQYF. The chain employs TRBV10-3 and TRBJ2-3; D is possibly TRBD1 or TRBD2 (7 bases each). Germline CDR1 ENHRY, CDR2 SYGVKD. There are 16 residues in the CDR3. V was trimmed by 6 bases and J by 5 bases, leaving 21 bases between them.